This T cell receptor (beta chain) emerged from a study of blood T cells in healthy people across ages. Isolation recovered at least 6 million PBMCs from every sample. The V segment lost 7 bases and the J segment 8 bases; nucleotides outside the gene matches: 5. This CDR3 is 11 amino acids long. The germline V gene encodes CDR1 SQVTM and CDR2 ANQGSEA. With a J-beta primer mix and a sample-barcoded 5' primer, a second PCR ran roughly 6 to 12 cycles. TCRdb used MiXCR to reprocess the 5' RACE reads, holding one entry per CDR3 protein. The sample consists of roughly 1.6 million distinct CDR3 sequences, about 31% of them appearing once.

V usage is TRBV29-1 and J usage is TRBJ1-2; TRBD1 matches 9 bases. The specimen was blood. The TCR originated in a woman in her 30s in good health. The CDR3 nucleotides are TGCAGCGGAGGGGACAGGGTGGGCTACACCTTC. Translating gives CSGGDRVGYTF.